The 20 T cell receptor beta chains given below trace back to one sample, sequenced in a study of blood T cell repertoires in COVID-19. Method: immunoSEQ multiplex PCR; TCRdb's copy keeps in-frame clones and lacks some. There are approximately 150,000 clones in the sample; roughly four fifths occur only once, and 10% to 15% lies in the top ten. Sequenced input: peripheral blood. The receptor source for this set is a man aged 70-80 years who had recovered from COVID-19.

V is TRBV5-1 and J is TRBJ2-5; 12 bases match TRBD1. CDR3 size: 15 residues. CDR1 is SGHRS and CDR2 is YFSETQ in the germline V gene. Unmatched junction bases numbered 4, after V lost 2 bases and J lost 5 bases. The CDR3: CASSFGTGGAETQYF. CDR3 nucleotide sequence: TGCGCCAGCAGCTTCGGGACAGGGGGCGCCGAGACCCAGTACTTC.

J is TRBJ2-7 and V is TRBV10-3, with TRBD1 matching 10 bases. The CDR3 consists of 13 residues. The germline gives CDR1 ENHRY, CDR2 SYGVKD. Trimming cost V 8 bases and J 3 bases; bases outside gene matches: 4. Written as DNA, the CDR3 is TGTGCCATCCGGACAGGGGGGATCTACGAGCAGTACTTC. Translation gives CAIRTGGIYEQYF.

The gene calls are TRBV6-2 or TRBV6-3 and TRBJ2-7, with TRBD2 identical over 10 bases. Trimming at V came to 2 bases and at J to 0 bases, leaving 4 bases not matched to a gene. Per germline, CDR1 MNHEY and CDR2 SVGEGT. The CDR3 is 16 amino acids. The CDR3 DNA sequence: TGTGCCAGCAGTTACACGGGACTAGCGAGCTCCTACGAGCAGTACTTC. Protein: CASSYTGLASSYEQYF.

This clone was counted ten times or more. The genes are TRBV11-2 and TRBJ2-7; weak D call: TRBD2 (5 bases). CDR3 length equals 14 residues. Per germline, CDR1 SGHAT and CDR2 FQNNGV. The V end was cut by 4 bases, the J end by 2 bases, with 12 bases between. CDR3 in amino acids: CASSSPLLAYEQYF. The DNA of the CDR3 is TGTGCCAGCAGCTCGCCCCTACTAGCCTACGAGCAGTACTTC. The full variable domain, rest sourced from reference TRBV11-2 and TRBJ2-7, is EAGVAQSPRYKIIEKRQSVAFWCNPISGHATLYWYQQILGQGPKLLIQFQNNGVVDDSQLPKDRFSAERLKGVDSTLKIQPAKLEDSAVYLCASSSPLLAYEQYFGPGTRLTVT.

The rearrangement joins TRBV7-9 to TRBJ2-2; 11 nucleotides match TRBD1. From germline, CDR1 is SEHNR and CDR2 FQNEAQ (reference sequence). The CDR3 has 16 residues. With 1 base clipped from V and 4 bases from J, the junction kept 2 bases outside the gene matches. The CDR3, as DNA: TGTGCCAGCAGCTTAGTCGGGACAGGGGGCACCGGGGAGCTGTTTTTT. This codes for CASSLVGTGGTGELFF. The full variable domain, completed using reference TRBV7-9 and TRBJ2-2, is DTGVSQNPRHKITKRGQNVTFRCDPISEHNRLYWYRQTLGQGPEFLTYFQNEAQLEKSRLLSDRFSAERPKGSFSTLEIQRTEQGDSAMYLCASSLVGTGGTGELFFGEGSRLTVL.

This chain links TRBV4-1 with TRBJ2-3, with 10 bases fitting TRBD2. With 3 bases clipped from V and 0 bases from J, the junction kept 9 bases outside the gene matches. This CDR3 spans 18 amino acids. CDR1 and CDR2 (germline): MGHRA, YSYEKL. DNA of the CDR3: TGCGCCAGCAGCCACGAGTCGGGACTAGCGAGCAGCACAGATACGCAGTATTTT. This encodes CASSHESGLASSTDTQYF.

The chain combines TRBV29-1 with TRBJ2-1, with a tentative D call TRBD2 (6 bases). Germline V gene sequence: CDR1 SQVTM, CDR2 ANQGSEA. With 0 bases removed from V and 5 bases from J, the gap between germline ends came to 11 bases. The CDR3 consists of 14 residues. The CDR3 DNA sequence: TGCAGCGTTGAAGAACCCGGGACTCACAATGAGCAGTTCTTC. It yields the protein CSVEEPGTHNEQFF.

V gene TRBV4-2 combines with J gene TRBJ1-1; tentative D call: TRBD1 (5 bases). Trimming cost V 4 bases and J 0 bases, with 12 bases left between them. The V gene's germline CDR1 is LGHNA and CDR2 YNFKEQ. This CDR3 is built from 15 residues. CDR3 sequence: CASSPADSLNTEAFF. The CDR3 DNA follows: TGTGCCAGCAGCCCTGCCGACAGTCTGAACACTGAAGCTTTCTTT.

The chain has TRBV13 and TRBJ2-1; 7 nucleotides line up with TRBD2. V trimming: 6 bases; J trimming: 2 bases; junction bases outside the gene matches: 4. CDR1 PRHDT and CDR2 FYEKMQ come from the germline V gene (reference sequence). The CDR3 totals 14 residues. The CDR3 DNA reads TGTGCCAGCAGGGCTAGCGGACCCTACAATGAGCAGTTCTTC. Its protein product is CASRASGPYNEQFF.

The chain links TRBV6-2 or TRBV6-3 to TRBJ1-5, with D hard to call. The CDR3 has 13 residues. V gave up 5 bases and J gave up 7 bases, with 12 bases separating them. Per the germline V gene, CDR1 is MNHEY and CDR2 is SVGEGT. CDR3 amino acids: CASSTPSTQPQHF. Here the CDR3 DNA reads TGTGCCAGCAGTACCCCTTCTACCCAGCCCCAGCATTTT.

The rearrangement joins TRBV7-9 to TRBJ2-3, with TRBD2 identical over 16 bases. This CDR3 contains 17 residues. Unmatched junction bases numbered 4, after V lost 3 bases and J lost 4 bases. Germline V gene sequence: CDR1 SEHNR, CDR2 FQNEAQ (reference sequence). The CDR3 coding sequence is TGTGCCAGCAGCTTCCAGGGACTAGCGGGAGGGCCAGATACGCAGTATTTT. Residues: CASSFQGLAGGPDTQYF.

The rearrangement links TRBV7-2 to TRBJ2-2, with D tentatively TRBD2 (6 bases). Between the trimmed V and J ends, which lost 9 bases and 4 bases, there was a span of 12 bases. The CDR3 has 13 amino acids. CDR1 and CDR2 from the germline V gene are SGHTA and FQGNSA. CDR3 bases: TGTGCCAGTGGAGGGGAGGTCACCGGGGAGCTGTTTTTT. Amino acid sequence: CASGGEVTGELFF.

The V call is TRBV18, the J call TRBJ1-4; 8 nucleotides agree with TRBD1. The CDR3 has 15 amino acids. Germline loops: CDR1 KGHSH, CDR2 LQKENI. V lost 4 bases and J lost 6; bases outside the gene matches: 7. CDR3 bases: TGTGCCAGCTCACTCAGACAGGGGCCGGATGAAAAACTGTTTTTT. Encoded protein: CASSLRQGPDEKLFF.

The V gene is TRBV13, the J gene TRBJ1-5; D is perhaps TRBD1 (5 bases). This CDR3 region has 13 residues. Germline V gene data show CDR1 as PRHDT and CDR2 as FYEKMQ (reference sequence). Trimming cost V 5 bases and J 5 bases, with 10 bases left between them. The CDR3 coding sequence is TGTGCCAGCAGCCGCGACAGAGATCAGCCCCAGCATTTT. It codes for CASSRDRDQPQHF. The full variable domain, completed using reference TRBV13 and TRBJ1-5, is AAGVIQSPRHLIKEKRETATLKCYPIPRHDTVYWYQQGPGQDPQFLISFYEKMQSDKGSIPDRFSAQQFSDYHSELNMSSLELGDSALYFCASSRDRDQPQHFGDGTRLSIL.

The J gene is TRBJ1-5, the V gene TRBV19; possibly TRBD1 for D (5 bases). V lost 4 bases, J lost 0 bases, and 10 bases lay in between. The CDR3 is made up of 15 amino acids. Germline V gene lookup returns CDR1 LNHDA and CDR2 SQIVND (reference sequence). DNA for the CDR3: TGTGCCAGTAGTAGACAGCTAAATAGCAATCAGCCCCAGCATTTT. It encodes CASSRQLNSNQPQHF.

The J gene is TRBJ1-1, the V gene TRBV5-1; 8 nucleotides align to TRBD1. The V segment lost 2 bases and the J segment 2 bases; nucleotides outside the gene matches: 5. The CDR3 has 15 amino acids. The germline V gene encodes CDR1 SGHRS and CDR2 YFSETQ. CDR3 coding DNA: TGCGCCAGCAGCTTTGTCTCAGGGGGCAACACTGAAGCTTTCTTT. This codes for CASSFVSGGNTEAFF.

The V call is TRBV28, the J call TRBJ1-4, with 10 bases identical to TRBD1. CDR3 length equals 14 residues. Per the germline V gene, CDR1 is MDHEN and CDR2 is SYDVKM. V was clipped by 5 bases and J by 8 bases; unmatched bases: 5. The CDR3 bases are TGTGCCAGCAGTCGGGGACAGGGGTGGGAAAAACTGTTTTTT. It specifies CASSRGQGWEKLFF.

The table lists this clone with a few counts. The identical CDR3 is also encoded by other nucleotide sequences in the sample. The chain is built from TRBV7-9 and TRBJ1-2, with a weak D call TRBD1 (5 bases). The length of the CDR3 is 15 residues. Germline values: CDR1 SEHNR, CDR2 FQNEAQ (reference sequence). Trimming pared 1 base from V and 2 bases from J, leaving 11 bases between. The CDR3 sequence is CASSLGVAGNYGYTF. CDR3 DNA sequence: TGTGCCAGCAGCTTAGGTGTGGCAGGGAACTATGGCTACACCTTC.

The J gene is TRBJ2-3, the V gene TRBV9; tentatively, D is TRBD2 (6 bases). The ends were cut back, 4 bases at V and 2 bases at J, with 20 bases in the middle. The CDR3 sequence is 17 residues long. From germline, CDR1 is SGDLS and CDR2 YYNGEE. CDR3 in amino acids: CASSLPKDGSPTDTQYF. The CDR3 coding sequence is TGTGCCAGCAGCTTGCCAAAAGACGGGAGCCCCACAGATACGCAGTATTTT.

The chain links TRBV12-3 or TRBV12-4 to TRBJ1-1; a possible D gene is TRBD1 (5 bases). The V end lost 6 bases, the J end lost 8 bases, and 16 bases lay between the germline ends. CDR3 length: 13 amino acids. CDR3 residues: CASRSTALGEAFF. The CDR3 region has the DNA TGTGCCAGCAGGTCGACAGCATTGGGAGAAGCTTTCTTT.